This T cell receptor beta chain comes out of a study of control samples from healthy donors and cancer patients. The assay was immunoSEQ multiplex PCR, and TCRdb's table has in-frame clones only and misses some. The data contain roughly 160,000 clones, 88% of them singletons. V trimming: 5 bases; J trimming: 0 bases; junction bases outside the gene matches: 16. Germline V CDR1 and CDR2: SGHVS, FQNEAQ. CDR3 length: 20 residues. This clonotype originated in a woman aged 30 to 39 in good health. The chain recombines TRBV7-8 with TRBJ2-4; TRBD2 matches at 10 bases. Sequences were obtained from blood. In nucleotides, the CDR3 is TGTGCCAGCAGCCCGCTTAGGAGCGGGGGGGCTTCCATAGCCAAAAACATTCAGTACTTC. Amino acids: CASSPLRSGGASIAKNIQYF. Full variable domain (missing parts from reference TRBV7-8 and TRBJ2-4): GAGVSQSPRYKVAKRGQDVALRCDPISGHVSLFWYQQALGQGPEFLTYFQNEAQLDKSGLPSDRFFAERPEGSVSTLKIQRTQQEDSAVYLCASSPLRSGGASIAKNIQYFGAGTRLSVL.